These T cell receptor beta chains were read from a single sample in a study of cytomegalovirus exposure and HLA in healthy donors. The repertoire was sequenced with immunoSEQ multiplex PCR; TCRdb's copy has only in-frame clones and lacks some. This repertoire includes tens of thousands of clones. The sequenced sample was PBMCs. These receptors all come from a male donor in good health and CMV-seronegative. CDR3s include the opening cysteine and the closing phenylalanine or tryptophan. Fields, in order: D gene, J gene, V gene, CDR3 DNA, CDR3 protein. The D gene is left open where the match is weak.

d_gene: TRBD2
j_gene: TRBJ2-5
v_gene: TRBV5-1
CDR3nt: TGCGCCAGCAGCTTCCCAGCGGGATCCCAAGAGACCCAGTACTTC
CDR3aa: CASSFPAGSQETQYF

d_gene: TRBD2
j_gene: TRBJ2-2
v_gene: TRBV27
CDR3nt: TGTGCCAGCAGTTGCAGGCGGGCGGGGGGCTTTTTCACCGGGGAGCTGTTTTTT
CDR3aa: CASSCRRAGGFFTGELFF

d_gene: .
j_gene: TRBJ2-3
v_gene: TRBV6-6
CDR3nt: TGTGCCAGCAGTTCTAGCATTAATACAGATACGCAGTATTTT
CDR3aa: CASSSSINTDTQYF

d_gene: TRBD1
j_gene: TRBJ1-1
v_gene: TRBV29-1
CDR3nt: TGCAGCGTTCTGACAGGGAGCAGCGACACTGAAGCTTTCTTT
CDR3aa: CSVLTGSSDTEAFF

d_gene: TRBD1
j_gene: TRBJ2-2
v_gene: TRBV6-5
CDR3nt: TGTGCCAGCAGTTTTACAGGGGTGGCGGCCGGGGAGCTGTTTTTT
CDR3aa: CASSFTGVAAGELFF

d_gene: TRBD1
j_gene: TRBJ1-1
v_gene: TRBV30
CDR3nt: TGTGCCTGGAGTGCGAGAGGACAGGGGGCTTCGGCTTTCTTT
CDR3aa: CAWSARGQGASAFF

d_gene: TRBD1
j_gene: TRBJ2-7
v_gene: TRBV27
CDR3nt: TGTGCCAGCAGTCCGGGACAGGAGTCCGTCCACGAGCAGTACTTC
CDR3aa: CASSPGQESVHEQYF

d_gene: TRBD2
j_gene: TRBJ2-3
v_gene: TRBV28
CDR3nt: TGTGCCAGCAGTTTAGGGGGGGTCCTAGATACGCAGTATTTT
CDR3aa: CASSLGGVLDTQYF

d_gene: .
j_gene: TRBJ1-1
v_gene: TRBV29-1
CDR3nt: TGCAGCGCTATGACAGTTCCTGGGGCGAACACTGAAGCTTTCTTT
CDR3aa: CSAMTVPGANTEAFF

d_gene: TRBD1
j_gene: TRBJ2-1
v_gene: TRBV28
CDR3nt: TGTGCCAGCAGGGAGGACAGGGACGGCTACTATAGCAATGAGCAGTTCTTC
CDR3aa: CASREDRDGYYSNEQFF

d_gene: TRBD2
j_gene: TRBJ2-1
v_gene: TRBV9
CDR3nt: TGTGCCAGCAGCGTAGCTAAAGGGAGGGACAATGAGCAGTTCTTC
CDR3aa: CASSVAKGRDNEQFF

d_gene: TRBD1
j_gene: TRBJ1-3
v_gene: TRBV7-6
CDR3nt: TGTGCCAGCAGCCAAAATTCAGGGGGCAGAAACACCATATATTTT
CDR3aa: CASSQNSGGRNTIYF

d_gene: .
j_gene: TRBJ1-1
v_gene: TRBV19
CDR3nt: TGTGCCAGTACCACCGGGGGGCACACTGAAGCTTTCTTT
CDR3aa: CASTTGGHTEAFF

d_gene: .
j_gene: TRBJ1-1
v_gene: TRBV30
CDR3nt: TGTGCCGGGAGTGTATGGGGCGAAGGGGACACTGAAGCTTTCTTT
CDR3aa: CAGSVWGEGDTEAFF

d_gene: TRBD1
j_gene: TRBJ2-7
v_gene: TRBV28
CDR3nt: TGTGCCAGCAGATTGGACAGGGTCGACGAGCAGTACTTC
CDR3aa: CASRLDRVDEQYF

d_gene: .
j_gene: TRBJ1-1
v_gene: TRBV7-2
CDR3nt: TGTGCCAGCACCAATATGGGGGGAAGCGCTGAAGCTTTCTTT
CDR3aa: CASTNMGGSAEAFF

d_gene: .
j_gene: TRBJ2-6
v_gene: TRBV6-5
CDR3nt: TGTGCCAGCAGTTTCCTAAAATCTGGGGCCAACGTCCTGACTTTC
CDR3aa: CASSFLKSGANVLTF

d_gene: .
j_gene: TRBJ2-5
v_gene: TRBV25-1
CDR3nt: TGTGCCAGCAGTTCTTCCGGGACTCCCAAAGAGACCCAGTACTTC
CDR3aa: CASSSSGTPKETQYF

d_gene: .
j_gene: TRBJ1-2
v_gene: TRBV19
CDR3nt: TGTGCCAGTAGCATACCCGGGACATCCTTTGGCTACACCTTC
CDR3aa: CASSIPGTSFGYTF

d_gene: TRBD2
j_gene: TRBJ2-3
v_gene: TRBV9
CDR3nt: TGTGCCAGCAGCGTAGTGGCGGGGGGGCGGACAGATACGCAGTATTTT
CDR3aa: CASSVVAGGRTDTQYF

d_gene: .
j_gene: TRBJ1-1
v_gene: TRBV5-4
CDR3nt: .
CDR3aa: CASSADVGPGTEDFF

d_gene: TRBD1
j_gene: TRBJ2-7
v_gene: TRBV7-9
CDR3nt: TGTGCCAGCAGCCACCTCTCCGGGTCGAACAGGGGGACTTACGAGCAGTACTTC
CDR3aa: CASSHLSGSNRGTYEQYF

d_gene: .
j_gene: TRBJ2-3
v_gene: TRBV18
CDR3nt: TGTGCCAGCTCACCACTTAGTAGCGGCCGCGAAGATACGCAGTATTTT
CDR3aa: CASSPLSSGREDTQYF

d_gene: .
j_gene: TRBJ2-5
v_gene: TRBV6-4
CDR3nt: TGTGCCAGCAGAAGGGGCGGTAAAGAGACCCAGTACTTC
CDR3aa: CASRRGGKETQYF

d_gene: TRBD1
j_gene: TRBJ2-2
v_gene: TRBV18
CDR3nt: TGTGCCAGCTCACCACGAGGGACAGTTGCGAACACCGGGGAGCTGTTTTTT
CDR3aa: CASSPRGTVANTGELFF

d_gene: TRBD1
j_gene: TRBJ2-7
v_gene: TRBV7-2
CDR3nt: TGTGCCAGCAGCCTGGACAGGGAGCAGCGCGAGCAGTACTTC
CDR3aa: CASSLDREQREQYF

d_gene: TRBD1
j_gene: TRBJ1-1
v_gene: TRBV28
CDR3nt: TGTGCCAGCAGTTTCCCGGACAGGGCCATGAACACTGAAGCTTTCTTT
CDR3aa: CASSFPDRAMNTEAFF

d_gene: .
j_gene: TRBJ1-2
v_gene: TRBV6-5
CDR3nt: TGTGCCAGCAGTTACTCGGCGGGGACCTATGGCTACACCTTC
CDR3aa: CASSYSAGTYGYTF

d_gene: .
j_gene: TRBJ1-2
v_gene: TRBV29-1
CDR3nt: TGCAGCGTAACCAGGGATGATGGCTACACCTTC
CDR3aa: CSVTRDDGYTF

d_gene: .
j_gene: TRBJ2-1
v_gene: TRBV2
CDR3nt: TGTGCCAGCAGTGAAGATGGGGGAGGCAAGCAGTTCTTC
CDR3aa: CASSEDGGGKQFF

d_gene: .
j_gene: TRBJ1-5
v_gene: TRBV30
CDR3nt: TGTGCCTGGAGCCCCGGGTTGTCCGGAGGGCAGCCCCAGCATTTT
CDR3aa: CAWSPGLSGGQPQHF

d_gene: .
j_gene: TRBJ1-3
v_gene: TRBV15
CDR3nt: TGTGCCACCAGCAGAGAACACGGAAACACCATATATTTT
CDR3aa: CATSREHGNTIYF

d_gene: .
j_gene: TRBJ2-5
v_gene: TRBV4-3
CDR3nt: TGCGCCAGCAGCCGGCCGGGTCCACTGGGAGAGACCCAGTACTTC
CDR3aa: CASSRPGPLGETQYF

d_gene: TRBD1
j_gene: TRBJ2-7
v_gene: TRBV25-1
CDR3nt: TGTGCCAGCAGTGGGGGGACAGGGGTGTACGAGCAGTACTTC
CDR3aa: CASSGGTGVYEQYF

d_gene: TRBD2
j_gene: TRBJ2-3
v_gene: TRBV4-2
CDR3nt: TGTGCCAGCAGCCAGACAGACCCTAGCGGGGGGGCAGATACGCAGTATTTT
CDR3aa: CASSQTDPSGGADTQYF

d_gene: .
j_gene: TRBJ1-1
v_gene: TRBV2
CDR3nt: TGTGCCAGCAGTGGGGAGGTTGGGACTGAAGCTTTCTTT
CDR3aa: CASSGEVGTEAFF

d_gene: .
j_gene: TRBJ2-5
v_gene: TRBV29-1
CDR3nt: TGCAGCGTTGAAAGGGGGGGAGAGACCCAGTACTTC
CDR3aa: CSVERGGETQYF

d_gene: .
j_gene: TRBJ2-7
v_gene: TRBV7-9
CDR3nt: TGTGCCACCAGCTTAGGTCCGACCAGAGACAGCTCCTACGAGCAGTACTTC
CDR3aa: CATSLGPTRDSSYEQYF

d_gene: .
j_gene: TRBJ2-7
v_gene: TRBV5-1
CDR3nt: TGCGCCAGCAGCTCAGGACACGGGGGCGGGAGCTCCTACGAGCAGTACTTC
CDR3aa: CASSSGHGGGSSYEQYF